Listed here is a single T cell receptor beta chain. The antigen remains undetermined. TCRdb re-analysed the 5' RACE reads in MiXCR, keeping a single row per CDR3 protein. The sample lists 250,000 to 350,000 distinct CDR3 sequences; roughly 15% were seen once. V was pared by 4 bases and J by 0 bases, with 14 bases between. Germline CDR1 reads SGHRS; CDR2 reads YFSETQ. The CDR3 consists of 17 residues. The data were taken from a study of T-cell memory formation after mild COVID-19. Study-level points and caveats: A subset of responding clones appeared in pre-infection memory, suggesting cross-reactive memory joined. Contracting CD4+ clones were located mainly in CM and EM, and CD8+ clones in EMRA.

The material sequenced was PBMCs or a T cell subset sorted from them (not recorded which). The sequence was obtained from a man aged 18 to 30 who had mild COVID-19 (a few samples of this study predate the infection). Cell type and time point are not known. V and J are TRBV5-1 and TRBJ2-6; D is perhaps TRBD1 (6 bases). DNA of the CDR3: TGCGCCAGCAGCCCAACGACAGGCTACTCTGGGGCCAACGTCCTGACTTTC. Translation gives CASSPTTGYSGANVLTF. Drawing the rest from reference TRBV5-1 and TRBJ2-6, the complete variable domain is KAGVTQTPRYLIKTRGQQVTLSCSPISGHRSVSWYQQTPGQGLQFLFEYFSETQRNKGNFPGRFSGRQFSNSRSEMNVSTLELGDSALYLCASSPTTGYSGANVLTFGAGSRLTVL.